This T cell receptor (beta chain) was sequenced for a study of CD8 T cells in Susac syndrome. Comment on this clonotype: As yet, its antigen is unknown.

It was with random hexamers that about 0.45 to 1 ug RNA was reverse transcribed. The amplification used immunoSEQ multiplex PCR on TCR beta CDR3; it spanned 54 Vbeta and 13 Jbeta. Via MiXCR, TCRdb re-called the immunoSEQ multiplex PCR reads, giving one row per CDR3 protein. Of about 150,000 distinct CDR3 sequences in the sample, over 85% were seen once. General observations from the study: Only a relatively small number of individuals were included in the TCR sequencing and HLA analysis.

Blood CD8+ and CD4+ T cells underwent high-throughput TCR beta sequencing. It was negative isolation that provided the CD8+ and CD4+ T cells, whereas TEMRA cells were enriched by FACS. Trimming took 5 bases from V and 5 from J; bases not matched to a gene: 9. From germline, CDR1 is LGHNT and CDR2 FRNRAP. This CDR3 spans 16 amino acids. This chain links TRBV12-5 with TRBJ1-5; 10 bases are shared with TRBD1. The source material was CD4+ T cells from PBMCs. The TCR was taken from a human donor with multiple sclerosis. This CDR3 is CASGANLGQGYQPQHF. Here the CDR3 DNA reads TGTGCTAGTGGTGCCAACTTGGGACAGGGGTATCAGCCCCAGCATTTT.